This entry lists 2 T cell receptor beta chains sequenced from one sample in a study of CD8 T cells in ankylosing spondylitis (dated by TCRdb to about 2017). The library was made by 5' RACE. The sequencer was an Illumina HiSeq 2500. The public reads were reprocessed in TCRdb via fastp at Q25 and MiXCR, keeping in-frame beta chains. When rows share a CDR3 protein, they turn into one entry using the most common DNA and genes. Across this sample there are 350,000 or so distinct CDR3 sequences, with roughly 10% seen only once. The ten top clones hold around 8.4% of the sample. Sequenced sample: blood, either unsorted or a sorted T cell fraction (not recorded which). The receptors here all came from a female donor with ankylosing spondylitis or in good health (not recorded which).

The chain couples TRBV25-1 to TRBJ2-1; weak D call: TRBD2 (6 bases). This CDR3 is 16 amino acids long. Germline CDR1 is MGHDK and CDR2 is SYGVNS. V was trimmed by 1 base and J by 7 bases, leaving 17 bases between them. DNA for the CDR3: TGTGCCAGCAGTGAATCCGGGCACCTACGGGGGAATGAGCAGTTCTTC. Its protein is CASSESGHLRGNEQFF.

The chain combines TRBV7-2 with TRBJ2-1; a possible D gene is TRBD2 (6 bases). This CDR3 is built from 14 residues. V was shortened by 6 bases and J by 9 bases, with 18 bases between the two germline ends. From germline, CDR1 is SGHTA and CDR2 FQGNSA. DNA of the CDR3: TGTGCCAGCAGACGAGCGGGCTCTGCCAGTGAGCAGTTCTTC. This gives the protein CASRRAGSASEQFF.